This TCR beta chain was captured in a study of shared clonotypes between healthy human individuals. Donors comprised only Caucasian adults living in Nashville, Tennessee. Germline lookup yields CDR1 MNHNY and CDR2 SVGAGI (reference sequence). V was clipped by 6 bases and J by 3 bases, with 12 bases between them. CDR3 length: 14 amino acids. It was on ten immunoSEQ deep assay plates that unsorted PBMC DNA was sequenced. The assay was immunoSEQ multiplex PCR, and TCRdb's table has in-frame clones only and misses some. The sample consists of approximately 500,000 clones, approximately 79% of them appearing once.

The chain employs TRBV6-6 and TRBJ2-1, with D tentatively TRBD2 (6 bases). Sequenced material: PBMCs. This TCR was recovered from a middle-aged woman in good health. Some clones in this sample may be carry-over from other donors' samples. This CDR3 is CASSQGLYYNEQFF. In nucleotides, the CDR3 is TGTGCCAGCAGCCAAGGACTATACTACAATGAGCAGTTCTTC.